The next 13 T cell receptor beta chains were all read from a single sample in a study of T cell changes during pregnancy in multiple sclerosis. Produced via immunoSEQ multiplex PCR; TCRdb's table is partial and in-frame only. The sample yields about 34,000 clones, 90% seen once. Specimen: CD8+ T cells from peripheral blood mononuclear cells, collected in the second trimester of pregnancy. These receptors came from a female donor with multiple sclerosis, enrolled in a pregnancy study.

This clone was detected only a few times. The chain is built from TRBV7-9 and TRBJ1-1; the match to TRBD1 covers 9 bases. Germline V CDR1 and CDR2: SEHNR, FQNEAQ (reference sequence). Trimming at V came to 1 base and at J to 5 bases, leaving 2 bases not matched to a gene. The CDR3 covers 14 residues. The CDR3 loop is CASSLGTGVTEAFF. The CDR3, as DNA: TGTGCCAGCAGCTTAGGGACAGGGGTGACTGAAGCTTTCTTT. The full variable domain, rest sourced from reference TRBV7-9 and TRBJ1-1, is DTGVSQNPRHKITKRGQNVTFRCDPISEHNRLYWYRQTLGQGPEFLTYFQNEAQLEKSRLLSDRFSAERPKGSFSTLEIQRTEQGDSAMYLCASSLGTGVTEAFFGQGTRLTVV.

CDR3 sequence reads: CASSHPTGTEEQYF. For the CDR3, the DNA is TGTGCCAGTAGTCACCCCACAGGGACGGAGGAGCAGTACTTC. This rearrangement joins TRBV19 to TRBJ2-7; weak D call: TRBD1 (6 bases). CDR1 and CDR2 from the germline V gene are LNHDA and SQIVND (reference sequence). With 5 bases removed from V and 7 bases from J, the gap between germline ends came to 18 bases. This CDR3 has 14 residues.

This clone was seen a single time. The rearrangement uses TRBV19 and TRBJ2-3; 9 bases match TRBD2. Germline CDR1 and CDR2: LNHDA and SQIVND (reference sequence). The CDR3 consists of 16 residues. The J segment lost 1 base and the V segment lost 3 bases, leaving 5 bases of the junction unmatched. The CDR3 bases are TGTGCCAGTAGTATGGGCGCGGGAGGGGGCACAGATACGCAGTATTTT. Its protein product is CASSMGAGGGTDTQYF. The entire variable domain, with the rest obtained from reference TRBV19 and TRBJ2-3, is as follows: DGGITQSPKYLFRKEGQNVTLSCEQNLNHDAMYWYRQDPGQGLRLIYYSQIVNDFQKGDIAEGYSVSREKKESFPLTVTSAQKNPTAFYLCASSMGAGGGTDTQYFGPGTRLTVL.

The rearrangement joins TRBV13 to TRBJ2-3; D might be TRBD1 (7 bases). V was cut by 5 bases and J by 6 bases, with 24 bases left in between. Germline CDR1 PRHDT, CDR2 FYEKMQ (reference sequence). This CDR3 contains 17 residues. The CDR3 is CASSPYGWRGPSDTQYF. The CDR3 DNA reads TGTGCCAGCAGCCCCTACGGCTGGAGGGGGCCCTCCGATACGCAGTATTTT.

Points on this clone: Compared with germline, one end of the junction differs, possibly owing to a read error. This chain joins TRBV7-7 and TRBJ2-3; D is possibly TRBD2 (5 bases). Germline V CDR1 and CDR2: SSHAT, FNYEAQ (reference sequence). The CDR3 is 15 residues long. The CDR3 sequence is CASSYRGSFTDTQYF. The CDR3 region has the DNA TGTGCTAGCAGCTACCGGGGAAGTTTCACAGATACGCAGTATTTT.

This clone was recorded a few times. V and J are TRBV25-1 and TRBJ1-1; 8 bases fit TRBD1. There are 18 residues in the CDR3. Germline lookup yields CDR1 MGHDK and CDR2 SYGVNS. Trimming cost V 6 bases and J 3 bases; bases outside gene matches: 18. Here the CDR3 DNA reads TGTGCCAGCAGGGGTCTGACGCGGCAGGGGGCGCGAGACACTGAAGCTTTCTTT. The encoded protein is CASRGLTRQGARDTEAFF.

Only a few counts were recorded for this clone. J is TRBJ1-1 and V is TRBV5-6, with TRBD1 identical over 9 bases. The germline CDR1 and CDR2 sequences are SGHDT and YYEEEE. This CDR3 comprises 14 residues. Trimming cost V 0 bases and J 4 bases; bases outside gene matches: 1. CDR3 DNA: TGTGCCAGCAGCTTGGTGACAGGGGGCACTGAAGCTTTCTTT. It codes for CASSLVTGGTEAFF.

This clone has only one observation. The chain combines TRBV7-9 with TRBJ2-1; 8 bases are shared with TRBD2. The CDR3 is 15 residues long. V lost 4 bases and J lost 7; bases outside the gene matches: 9. The V gene's germline CDR1 is SEHNR and CDR2 FQNEAQ (reference sequence). CDR3 DNA: TGTGCCAGCAGCTCCCCGAGACTAGCGAAGAATGAGCAGTTCTTC. This encodes CASSSPRLAKNEQFF.

CDR3 in DNA: TGTGCCAGCAGCTTAGATTATACAGGGCCTGGTGAAGCTTTCTTT. This gives the protein CASSLDYTGPGEAFF. The chain recombines TRBV11-2 with TRBJ1-1; D possibly corresponds to TRBD1 (6 bases). This CDR3 has 15 residues. The V and J ends lost 0 bases and 7 bases respectively, with 15 bases between them. From germline, CDR1 is SGHAT and CDR2 FQNNGV.

This clone has just one count. V gene TRBV4-1 combines with J gene TRBJ2-3; the match to TRBD2 covers 12 bases. CDR1 and CDR2 from the germline V gene are MGHRA and YSYEKL. The trim removed 1 base at V and 7 bases at J, leaving 12 bases unmatched. This CDR3 comprises 18 residues. Here the CDR3 DNA reads TGCGCCAGCAGCCAAGCGCCTAGCGGGAGGGCCTCTAGAAATACGCAGTATTTT. This sequence encodes CASSQAPSGRASRNTQYF.

This clone was observed a single time. The genes are TRBV10-3 and TRBJ2-2; no reliable D call. V lost 7 bases, J lost 1 base, and 7 bases lay in between. Germline V CDR1 and CDR2: ENHRY, SYGVKD. CDR3 size: 13 residues. The CDR3 coding sequence is TGTGCCATCATTGCAGAGAACACCGGGGAGCTGTTTTTT. Protein: CAIIAENTGELFF.

Comment on this clone: The same CDR3 can be traced to other DNA sequences in this sample. The chain joins TRBV13 to TRBJ2-5; D may be TRBD1 (7 bases). The CDR3 has 15 residues. The germline V and J ends were trimmed by 5 bases and 1 base, with 14 bases remaining between them. Germline V lookup: CDR1 PRHDT, CDR2 FYEKMQ (reference sequence). Here the CDR3 reads CASSHRQGGQETQYF. CDR3 bases: TGTGCCAGCAGCCACCGACAGGGAGGCCAAGAGACCCAGTACTTC.

This sequence joins TRBV27 and TRBJ2-5; weak D call: TRBD1 (6 bases). The CDR3 runs to 13 residues. Germline values: CDR1 MNHEY, CDR2 SMNVEV (reference sequence). Between the trimmed V and J ends, which lost 6 bases and 2 bases, there was a span of 10 bases. The chain's CDR3 is CASRQGQQETQYF. The CDR3 bases are TGTGCCAGCAGGCAAGGACAGCAAGAGACCCAGTACTTC.